The clone carrying this T cell receptor (beta chain) showed up many times. The antigen is not known. Each sample yielded at least 5 micrograms of PBMC total RNA. A second PCR, run for roughly 7 to 11 cycles, used a sample-barcoded 5' primer plus a J-beta primer mix. Using its own MiXCR run on the 5' RACE reads, TCRdb lists one record per CDR3 protein. The sample consists of around 900,000 distinct CDR3 sequences, 29% of them appearing once. Germline CDR1 is DFQATT and CDR2 is SNEGSKA (reference sequence). The length of the CDR3 is 15 residues. V lost 5 bases, J lost 6 bases, and 11 bases stayed unmatched. This entry is derived from a study of blood T cells in healthy people across ages. Overall study results and limits: The study found more naive CD4+ cells and higher diversity in long-lived than aged donors.

The V gene is TRBV20-1, the J gene TRBJ2-4; 9 bases are shared with TRBD1. The sequencing sample was made of blood. The clonotype was recovered from a woman older than 75 in good health. The CDR3 bases are TGCAGTGCTGGTACAGGGGGCGCTTTCGGAAACATTCAGTACTTC. Its translation: CSAGTGGAFGNIQYF.